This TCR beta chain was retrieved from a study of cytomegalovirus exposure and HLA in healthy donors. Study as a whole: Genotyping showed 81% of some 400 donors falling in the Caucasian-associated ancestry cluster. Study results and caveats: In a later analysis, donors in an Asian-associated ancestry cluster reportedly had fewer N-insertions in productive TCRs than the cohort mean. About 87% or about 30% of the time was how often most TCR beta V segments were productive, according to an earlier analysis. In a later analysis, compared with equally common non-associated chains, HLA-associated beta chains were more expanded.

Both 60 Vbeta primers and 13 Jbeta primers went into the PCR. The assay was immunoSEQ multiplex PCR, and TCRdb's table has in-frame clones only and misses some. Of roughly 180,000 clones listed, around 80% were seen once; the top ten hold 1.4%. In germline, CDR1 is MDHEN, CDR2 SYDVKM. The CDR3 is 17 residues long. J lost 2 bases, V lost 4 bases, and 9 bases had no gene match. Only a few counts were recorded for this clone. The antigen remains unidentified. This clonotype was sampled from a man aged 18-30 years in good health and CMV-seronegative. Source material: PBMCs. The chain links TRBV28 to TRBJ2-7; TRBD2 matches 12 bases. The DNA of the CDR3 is TGTGCCAGCAGTTCACACCCGGGACTAGCGGGTACCTACGAGCAGTACTTC. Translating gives CASSSHPGLAGTYEQYF.